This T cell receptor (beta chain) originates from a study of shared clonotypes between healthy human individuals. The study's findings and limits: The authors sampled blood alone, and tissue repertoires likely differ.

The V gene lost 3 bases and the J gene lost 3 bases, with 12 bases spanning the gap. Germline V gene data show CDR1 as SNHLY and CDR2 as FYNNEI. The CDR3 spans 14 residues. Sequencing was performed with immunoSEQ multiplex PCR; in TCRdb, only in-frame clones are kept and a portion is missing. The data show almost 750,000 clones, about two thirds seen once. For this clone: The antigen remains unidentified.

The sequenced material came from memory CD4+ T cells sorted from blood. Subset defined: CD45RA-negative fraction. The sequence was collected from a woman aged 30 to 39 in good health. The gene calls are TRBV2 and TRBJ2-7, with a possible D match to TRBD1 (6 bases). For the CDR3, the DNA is TGTGCCAGCAGTGATGCAGGGGACCGCTACGAGCAGTACTTC. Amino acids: CASSDAGDRYEQYF.